These 9 T cell receptor beta chains share one sample of origin, sequenced in a study of preoperative IRX-2 immunotherapy in early breast cancer. Assay: immunoSEQ multiplex PCR; the TCRdb copy retains only in-frame clones and omits some. The data contain 20,000 to 30,000 clones, around 79% of them singletons. This sample's treatment: preoperative locoregional IRX-2 cytokine immunotherapy. The material was lymph node tissue, obtained after IRX-2 immunotherapy. The origin of the receptors is a human donor with breast cancer.

The chain has TRBV11-3 and TRBJ2-3; 12 nucleotides agree with TRBD2. V shed 6 bases, J shed 3 bases, and the junction held 4 bases outside the gene matches. The germline gives CDR1 SGHNT, CDR2 YENEEA. The CDR3 is 15 amino acids. DNA of the CDR3: TGTGCCAGCAGGACTAGCGGGAGTTGGACAGATACGCAGTATTTT. Translation: CASRTSGSWTDTQYF.

The chain employs TRBV30 and TRBJ1-2; 9 positions match TRBD1. V lost 5 bases to trimming and J lost 8 bases; unmatched junction nucleotides: 12. Germline V gene sequence: CDR1 GTSNPN, CDR2 SVGIG (reference sequence). The CDR3 loop spans 14 amino acids. CDR3 protein: CAWALTGTGKGYTF. The CDR3 DNA is TGTGCCTGGGCGTTAACCGGGACAGGGAAAGGCTACACCTTC.

This chain links TRBV29-1 with TRBJ2-1; 7 positions match TRBD1. The length of the CDR3 is 13 residues. The V gene end was trimmed by 7 bases and the J gene end by 0 bases; junction bases not matched to a gene: 3. CDR1 SQVTM and CDR2 ANQGSEA come from the germline V gene. The DNA of the CDR3 is TGCAGCGACGGGACAGCCTCCTACAATGAGCAGTTCTTC. Translation: CSDGTASYNEQFF.

This chain links TRBV9 with TRBJ1-2; D possibly corresponds to TRBD1 (5 bases). The CDR3 contains 16 residues. Germline V CDR1 and CDR2: SGDLS, YYNGEE. V lost 4 bases, J lost 5 bases, and 21 bases lay in between. DNA for the CDR3: TGTGCCAGCAGCCCATACGACGGGGGAGGGGTTTATGGCTACACCTTC. Protein sequence: CASSPYDGGGVYGYTF. The whole variable domain, remainder taken from reference TRBV9 and TRBJ1-2, is DSGVTQTPKHLITATGQRVTLRCSPRSGDLSVYWYQQSLDQGLQFLIQYYNGEERAKGNILERFSAQQFPDLHSELNLSSLELGDSALYFCASSPYDGGGVYGYTFGSGTRLTVV.

J is TRBJ1-4 and V is TRBV11-3, with D possibly matching TRBD1 (5 bases). The CDR3 runs 14 residues. The germline V gene encodes CDR1 SGHNT and CDR2 YENEEA. Between the trimmed V and J ends, which lost 3 bases and 5 bases, there was a span of 10 bases. CDR3 residues: CASSFDRKNEKLFF. The CDR3 nucleotides read TGTGCCAGCAGCTTTGACAGAAAGAATGAAAAACTGTTTTTT.

The chain recombines TRBV11-3 with TRBJ2-5, with D maybe TRBD1 (6 bases). Trimming cost V 5 bases and J 0 bases, with 16 bases left between them. CDR1 and CDR2 from the germline V gene are SGHNT and YENEEA. The CDR3 has 16 amino acids. The CDR3 region is CASSTLWDKNQETQYF. CDR3 in DNA: TGTGCCAGCAGCACCTTGTGGGACAAAAACCAAGAGACCCAGTACTTC.

The chain links TRBV29-1 to TRBJ1-2; D gene ambiguous. CDR3 length: 15 residues. Germline CDR1 and CDR2: SQVTM and ANQGSEA. Trimming removed 2 bases from V and 5 bases from J, with 18 bases in between. The CDR3 DNA is TGCAGCGTTGAACCTACTCCGGGTTCATTTTATGGCTACACCTTC. This codes for CSVEPTPGSFYGYTF.

This chain uses TRBV6-8 with TRBJ1-1, with unresolved D. Looked up from germline, CDR1 is MNHGY and CDR2 is SAAAGT. V dropped 8 bases and J dropped 3 bases, with 10 bases sitting between them. This CDR3 contains 12 residues. The CDR3 DNA reads TGTGCCAGCCGCCTAAGCGACACTGAAGCTTTCTTT. This gives the protein CASRLSDTEAFF.

This clone showed up just a few times. The chain recombines TRBV19 with TRBJ2-7; D gene ambiguous. Germline V gives CDR1 LNHDA, CDR2 SQIVND (reference sequence). V was pared by 6 bases and J by 3 bases, with 12 bases between. The CDR3 length is 13 residues. The CDR3 loop is CASSPVNNYEQYF. CDR3 DNA sequence: TGTGCCAGTAGCCCCGTGAATAACTACGAGCAGTACTTC.